The 17 T cell receptor beta chains given below trace back to one sample, sequenced in a study of metastatic and nonmetastatic thyroid tumors (dated by TCRdb to 2019 to 2021). The method behind the library was PCR. Sequenced on an Illumina HiSeq 4000. In-frame beta chains were kept once TCRdb had trimmed the public reads at Q25 with fastp and called clones with MiXCR. Counted in this sample were about 5,000 clones; less than 40% of them appeared once. The ten most abundant clones make up approximately 16% of the sample. Before undergoing thyroid surgery, none of the patients had been given any kind of treatment. The sequenced material came from tumor tissue. The origin of the receptors is a male donor with papillary thyroid cancer or a benign thyroid nodule (not recorded which). Some clones in this sample may be carry-over from other donors' samples.

This clone was observed a few times. The chain links TRBV6-1 to TRBJ1-6, with unresolved D. Trimming cost V 6 bases and J 7 bases, with 7 bases left between them. Germline CDR1 reads MNHNS; CDR2 reads SASEGT. The CDR3 extends over 12 amino acids. The DNA for the CDR3 is TGTGCCAGCAGATCGCGAAATTCACCCCTCCACTTT. It encodes CASRSRNSPLHF.

This clone occurred a few times. Because the CDR3 is missing its conserved closing phenylalanine or tryptophan, this is likely a read error. This chain joins TRBV19 and TRBJ1-6, with D maybe TRBD1 (6 bases). The germline V and J ends were trimmed by 5 bases and 6 bases, with 8 bases remaining between them. This CDR3 contains 13 residues. Germline lookup yields CDR1 LNHDA and CDR2 SQIVND (reference sequence). CDR3 nucleotide sequence: TGTGCCAGTAGTCTCAGGGGTAATTCACCCCTCCACTCT. This sequence encodes CASSLRGNSPLHS.

The chain recombines TRBV30 with TRBJ1-4; 7 bases fit TRBD1. The CDR3 length is 13 residues. Germline CDR1 and CDR2: GTSNPN and SVGIG (reference sequence). The J segment lost 7 bases and the V segment lost 3 bases, leaving 5 bases of the junction unmatched. The CDR3 sequence is CAWRPGGTEKLFF. DNA for the CDR3: TGTGCCTGGAGGCCAGGGGGAACTGAAAAACTGTTTTTT.

This clone was observed a handful of times. V is TRBV28 and J is TRBJ2-7; tentative D call: TRBD2 (5 bases). The ends were cut back, 3 bases at V and 6 bases at J, with 12 bases in the middle. The CDR3 is 13 amino acids. In germline, CDR1 is MDHEN, CDR2 SYDVKM. The CDR3 coding sequence is TGTGCCAGCAGTTTTGGCGGGTCCCCCGAGCAGTACTTC. It is translated as CASSFGGSPEQYF.

This clone has only a few counts. J is TRBJ2-3 and V is TRBV2, with 7 bases that match TRBD1. The ends lost 6 bases at V and 2 bases at J; junction bases unmatched: 8. The CDR3 spans 15 residues. Germline loops: CDR1 SNHLY, CDR2 FYNNEI. The CDR3 loop is CASRQDRRTTDTQYF. The CDR3 coding sequence is TGTGCCAGCAGGCAGGACAGGAGAACCACAGATACGCAGTATTTT.

The V call is TRBV7-2, the J call TRBJ2-7; 14 bases agree with TRBD2. From germline, CDR1 is SGHTA and CDR2 FQGNSA. Trimming removed 7 bases from V and 6 bases from J; junction bases left unmatched: 8. This CDR3 is built from 15 residues. CDR3 nucleotide sequence: TGTGCCAGCACAGGACTAGCGGGAGGCGGTTCCGAGCAGTACTTC. This translates into CASTGLAGGGSEQYF.

By proportion, this clone is large. The J gene is TRBJ2-5, the V gene TRBV2; 11 bases are a match to TRBD2. J was trimmed by 3 bases and V by 6 bases; bases with no gene match: 6. CDR1 and CDR2 (germline): SNHLY, FYNNEI. This CDR3 comprises 15 residues. CDR3 protein: CASSFASGGKETQYF. The CDR3 DNA is TGTGCCAGCAGCTTCGCTAGCGGGGGGAAAGAGACCCAGTACTTC.

The J gene is TRBJ1-1, the V gene TRBV28; D is perhaps TRBD1 (5 bases). Germline assignment: CDR1 MDHEN and CDR2 SYDVKM. The CDR3 runs 11 residues. V was clipped by 2 bases and J by 12 bases, with 10 bases between them. As DNA, the CDR3 is TGTGCCAGCAGTTTAAGGGGAGATCCTTTCTTT. Translation: CASSLRGDPFF.

The chain has TRBV7-3 and TRBJ2-1; the D is unclear. Looked up from germline, CDR1 is SGHTA and CDR2 is FQGTGA. Trimming cost V 1 base and J 0 bases, with 10 bases left between them. The CDR3 covers 16 residues. Written as DNA, the CDR3 is TGTGCCAGCAGCTTAAGAGGCGGCAGCTCCTACAATGAGCAGTTCTTC. Protein: CASSLRGGSSYNEQFF.

By proportion, this clone is medium-sized. The chain combines TRBV3-1 with TRBJ2-7, with TRBD2 matching over 11 bases. V shed 5 bases and J 2 bases; nucleotides not matched to a gene: 5. Germline loops: CDR1 LGHDT, CDR2 YNNKEL (reference sequence). The CDR3 runs 15 residues. The CDR3 reads CASSFGTSGTYEQYF. The CDR3 DNA sequence: TGTGCCAGCAGCTTTGGGACTAGCGGCACCTACGAGCAGTACTTC.

The gene calls are TRBV28 and TRBJ2-7, with 8 bases aligning to TRBD2. Germline CDR1 is MDHEN and CDR2 is SYDVKM. The CDR3 covers 16 residues. V was pared by 5 bases and J by 1 base, with 10 bases of the junction left unmatched. The CDR3 protein is CASSPLQREWSYEQYF. CDR3 in DNA: TGTGCCAGCAGTCCCCTCCAGCGGGAGTGGTCCTACGAGCAGTACTTC.

V and J are TRBV12-3 or TRBV12-4 and TRBJ1-5; D is undetermined. This CDR3 is built from 12 residues. The V and J ends lost 7 bases and 0 bases respectively, with 4 bases between them. Here the CDR3 DNA reads TGTGCCAGCACATATAGCAATCAGCCCCAGCATTTT. Residues: CASTYSNQPQHF.

The chain employs TRBV14 and TRBJ2-7, with D tentatively TRBD2 (7 bases). Looked up from germline, CDR1 is SGHDN and CDR2 is FVKESK. The V end was cut by 1 base, the J end by 6 bases, with 10 bases between. The CDR3 is made up of 13 amino acids. CDR3 DNA: TGTGCCAGCAGCCAAGGCGGGGGCGTCGAGCAGTACTTC. Amino acid sequence: CASSQGGGVEQYF.

J is TRBJ1-2 and V is TRBV6-1, with D uncertain. Germline assignment: CDR1 MNHNS and CDR2 SASEGT. V was pared by 2 bases and J by 0 bases, with 13 bases between. The CDR3 covers 16 residues. The CDR3 is CASSESLWSANYGYTF. CDR3 DNA: TGTGCCAGCAGTGAATCATTATGGTCAGCTAACTATGGCTACACCTTC.

This clone appeared a single time. CDR3 sequence reads: CSARGDGSSGNTIYF. CDR3 bases: TGCAGTGCTAGGGGGGATGGGAGCTCTGGAAACACCATATATTTT. This rearrangement joins TRBV20-1 to TRBJ1-3; tentative D call: TRBD1 (5 bases). The CDR3 covers 15 residues. With 3 bases removed from V and 0 bases from J, the gap between germline ends came to 12 bases. CDR1 and CDR2 (germline): DFQATT, SNEGSKA (reference sequence).

By share of the sample, this clone is large. The CDR3 bases are TGCGCCAGCAGCTTCCTCAAAACAGGGGGCGAGACAGATACGCAGTATTTT. It encodes CASSFLKTGGETDTQYF. V is TRBV5-1 and J is TRBJ2-3; 9 positions agree with TRBD1. This CDR3 has 17 residues. Trimming removed 2 bases from V and 3 bases from J; junction bases left unmatched: 10. Germline assignment: CDR1 SGHRS and CDR2 YFSETQ.

The chain employs TRBV9 and TRBJ2-1; 8 positions agree with TRBD2. The V segment lost 0 bases and the J segment 7 bases; nucleotides outside the gene matches: 3. The germline gives CDR1 SGDLS, CDR2 YYNGEE. This CDR3 spans 14 amino acids. In nucleotides, the CDR3 is TGTGCCAGCAGCGTAGTTGTAGCGGGAAATGAGCAGTTCTTC. It encodes CASSVVVAGNEQFF.